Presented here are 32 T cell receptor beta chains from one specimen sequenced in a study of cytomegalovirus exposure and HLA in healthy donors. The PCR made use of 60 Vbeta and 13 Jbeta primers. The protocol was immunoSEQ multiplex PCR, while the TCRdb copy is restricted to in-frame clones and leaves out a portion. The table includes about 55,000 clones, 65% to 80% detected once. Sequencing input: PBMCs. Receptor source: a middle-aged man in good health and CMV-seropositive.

This CDR3 reads CATLSSYNSPLHF. The CDR3 coding sequence is TGTGCCACCCTTAGCTCCTATAATTCACCCCTCCACTTT. The chain links TRBV6-1 to TRBJ1-6; D is undetermined. The CDR3 covers 13 residues. Germline values: CDR1 MNHNS, CDR2 SASEGT. Deletions cut 10 bases from V and 0 bases from J, with 7 bases between.

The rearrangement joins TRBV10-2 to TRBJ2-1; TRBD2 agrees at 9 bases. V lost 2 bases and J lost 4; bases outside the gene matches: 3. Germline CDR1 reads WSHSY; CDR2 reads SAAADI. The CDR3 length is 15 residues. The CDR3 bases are TGCGCCAGCAGTGAGGCCCTAGCGGGGTACAATGAGCAGTTCTTC. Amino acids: CASSEALAGYNEQFF.

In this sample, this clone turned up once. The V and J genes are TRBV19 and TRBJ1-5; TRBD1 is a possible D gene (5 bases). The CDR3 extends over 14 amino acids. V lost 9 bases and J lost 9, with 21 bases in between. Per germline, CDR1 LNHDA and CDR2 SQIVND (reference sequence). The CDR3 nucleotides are TGTGCCAGCAGTCCTAACGGGGGGACTCGGCCCCAGCATTTT. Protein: CASSPNGGTRPQHF.

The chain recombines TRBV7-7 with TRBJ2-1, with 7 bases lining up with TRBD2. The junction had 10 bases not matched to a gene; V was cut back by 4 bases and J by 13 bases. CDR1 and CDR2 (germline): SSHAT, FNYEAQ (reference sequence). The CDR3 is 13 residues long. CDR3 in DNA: TGTGCCAGCAGCTCAAACTGGGGGGGACGCCAGTTCTTC. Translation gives CASSSNWGGRQFF.

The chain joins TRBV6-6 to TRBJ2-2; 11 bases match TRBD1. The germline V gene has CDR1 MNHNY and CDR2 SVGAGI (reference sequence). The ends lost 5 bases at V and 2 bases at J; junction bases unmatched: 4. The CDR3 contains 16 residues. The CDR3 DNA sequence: TGTGCCAGCAGTGTTCGGACAGGGGGCAACACCGGGGAGCTGTTTTTT. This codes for CASSVRTGGNTGELFF.

The CDR3 nucleotides read TGTGCCAGCAGCTCTGGACAGGGGATCAGTCAGCCCCAGCATTTT. Its translation is CASSSGQGISQPQHF. The V and J genes are TRBV6-5 and TRBJ1-5; TRBD1 aligns across 9 bases. This CDR3 has 15 residues. Germline CDR1 reads MNHEY; CDR2 reads SVGAGI. With V trimmed by 6 bases and J by 6 bases, 9 bases remained unmatched.

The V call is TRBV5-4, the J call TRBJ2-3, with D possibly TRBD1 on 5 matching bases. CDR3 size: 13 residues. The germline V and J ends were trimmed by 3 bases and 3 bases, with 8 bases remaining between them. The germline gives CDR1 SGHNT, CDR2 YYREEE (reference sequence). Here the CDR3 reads CASSSRVTDTQYF. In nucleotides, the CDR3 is TGTGCCAGCAGCTCCAGGGTAACAGATACGCAGTATTTT. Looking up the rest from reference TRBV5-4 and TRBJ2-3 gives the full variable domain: ETGVTQSPTHLIKTRGQQVTLRCSSQSGHNTVSWYQQALGQGPQFIFQYYREEENGRGNFPPRFSGLQFPNYSSELNVNALELDDSALYLCASSSRVTDTQYFGPGTRLTVL.

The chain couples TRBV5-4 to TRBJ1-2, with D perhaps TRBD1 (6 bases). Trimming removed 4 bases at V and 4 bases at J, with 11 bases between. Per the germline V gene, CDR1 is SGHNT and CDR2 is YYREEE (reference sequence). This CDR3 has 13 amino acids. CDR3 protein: CASSPPGAYGYTF. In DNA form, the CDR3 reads TGTGCCAGCAGCCCGCCAGGGGCCTATGGCTACACCTTC. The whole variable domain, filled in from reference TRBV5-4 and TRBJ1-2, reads ETGVTQSPTHLIKTRGQQVTLRCSSQSGHNTVSWYQQALGQGPQFIFQYYREEENGRGNFPPRFSGLQFPNYSSELNVNALELDDSALYLCASSPPGAYGYTFGSGTRLTVV.

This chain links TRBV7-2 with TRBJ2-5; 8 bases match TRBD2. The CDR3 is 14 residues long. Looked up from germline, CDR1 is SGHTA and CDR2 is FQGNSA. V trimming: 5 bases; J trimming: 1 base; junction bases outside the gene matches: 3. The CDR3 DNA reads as TGTGCCAGCAGCCCCGGACTAGCCCAAGAGACCCAGTACTTC. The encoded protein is CASSPGLAQETQYF.

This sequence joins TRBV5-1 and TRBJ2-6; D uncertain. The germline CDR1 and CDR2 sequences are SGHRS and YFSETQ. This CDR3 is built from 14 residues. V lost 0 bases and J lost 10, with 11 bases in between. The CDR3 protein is CASSLDQAPNVLTF. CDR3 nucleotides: TGCGCCAGCAGCTTGGACCAGGCTCCTAACGTCCTGACTTTC.

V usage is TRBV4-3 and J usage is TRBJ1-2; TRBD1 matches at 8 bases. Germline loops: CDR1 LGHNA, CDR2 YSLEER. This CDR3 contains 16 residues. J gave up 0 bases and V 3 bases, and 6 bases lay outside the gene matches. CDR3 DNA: TGCGCCAGCAGCCATATAGGGACAGGAGCTAACTATGGCTACACCTTC. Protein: CASSHIGTGANYGYTF.

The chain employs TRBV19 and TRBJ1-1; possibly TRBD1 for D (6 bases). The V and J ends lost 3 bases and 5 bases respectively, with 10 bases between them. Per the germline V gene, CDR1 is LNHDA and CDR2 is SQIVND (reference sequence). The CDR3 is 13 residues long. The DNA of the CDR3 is TGTGCCAGTAGTATCTCAGGGGAGACTGAAGCTTTCTTT. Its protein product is CASSISGETEAFF.

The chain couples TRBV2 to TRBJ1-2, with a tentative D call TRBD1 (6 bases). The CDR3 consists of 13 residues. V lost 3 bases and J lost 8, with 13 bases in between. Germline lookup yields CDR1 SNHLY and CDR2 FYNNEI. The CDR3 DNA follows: TGTGCCAGCAGTGAGGGAGGGGGGAAAGGCTACACCTTC. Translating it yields CASSEGGGKGYTF.

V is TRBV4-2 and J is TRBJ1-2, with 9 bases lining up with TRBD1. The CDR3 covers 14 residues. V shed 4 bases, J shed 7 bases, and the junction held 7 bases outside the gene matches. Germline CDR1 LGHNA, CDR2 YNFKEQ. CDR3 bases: TGTGCCAGCAGCCTGACCACAGGGGGCAGTGGCTACACCTTC. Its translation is CASSLTTGGSGYTF.

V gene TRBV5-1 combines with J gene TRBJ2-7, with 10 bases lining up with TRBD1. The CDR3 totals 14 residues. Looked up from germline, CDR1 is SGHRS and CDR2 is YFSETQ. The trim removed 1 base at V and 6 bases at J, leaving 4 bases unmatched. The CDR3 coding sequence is TGCGCCAGCAGCTTGTTGGACAGGGGGGGCGAGCAGTACTTC. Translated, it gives CASSLLDRGGEQYF.

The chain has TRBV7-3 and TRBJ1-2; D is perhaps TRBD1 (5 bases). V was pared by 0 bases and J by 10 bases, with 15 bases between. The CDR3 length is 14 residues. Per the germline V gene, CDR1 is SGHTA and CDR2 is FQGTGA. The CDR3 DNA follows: TGTGCCAGCAGCTTAACCCCTCCGTCCAGGGCCTACACCTTC. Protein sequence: CASSLTPPSRAYTF.

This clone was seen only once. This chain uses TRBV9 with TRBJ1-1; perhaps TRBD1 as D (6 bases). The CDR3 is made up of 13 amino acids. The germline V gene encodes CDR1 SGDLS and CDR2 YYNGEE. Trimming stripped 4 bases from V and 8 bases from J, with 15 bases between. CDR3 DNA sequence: TGTGCCAGCAGCCTGCGGACAGAGGGAGAAGCTTTCTTT. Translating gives CASSLRTEGEAFF. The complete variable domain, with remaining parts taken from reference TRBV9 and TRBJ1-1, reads DSGVTQTPKHLITATGQRVTLRCSPRSGDLSVYWYQQSLDQGLQFLIQYYNGEERAKGNILERFSAQQFPDLHSELNLSSLELGDSALYFCASSLRTEGEAFFGQGTRLTVV.

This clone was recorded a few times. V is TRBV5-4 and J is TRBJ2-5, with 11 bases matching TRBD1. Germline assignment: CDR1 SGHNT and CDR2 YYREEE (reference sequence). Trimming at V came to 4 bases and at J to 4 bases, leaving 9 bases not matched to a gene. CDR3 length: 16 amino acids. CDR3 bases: TGTGCCAGCAGCCTCTTAGGGGACAGGGGGTCAGAGACCCAGTACTTC. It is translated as CASSLLGDRGSETQYF.

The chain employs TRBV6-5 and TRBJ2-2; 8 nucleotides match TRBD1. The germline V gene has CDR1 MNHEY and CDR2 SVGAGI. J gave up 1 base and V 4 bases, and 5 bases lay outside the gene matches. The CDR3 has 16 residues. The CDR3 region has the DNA TGTGCCAGCAGTTCCGGACAGGGAGGGAACACCGGGGAGCTGTTTTTT. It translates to CASSSGQGGNTGELFF.

The CDR3 DNA is TGTGCCACGGGCCTTTCCGCGGGGGGAACAGATACGCAGTATTTT. Its protein is CATGLSAGGTDTQYF. This chain joins TRBV7-6 and TRBJ2-3, with 8 bases lining up with TRBD2. CDR1 and CDR2 from the germline V gene are SGHVS and FNYEAQ. Trimming took 10 bases from V and 3 from J; bases not matched to a gene: 12. CDR3 length: 15 residues.

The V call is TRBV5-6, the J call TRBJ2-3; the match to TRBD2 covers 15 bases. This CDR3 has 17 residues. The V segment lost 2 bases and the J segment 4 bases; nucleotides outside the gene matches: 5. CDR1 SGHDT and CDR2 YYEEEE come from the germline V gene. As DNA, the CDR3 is TGTGCCAGCAGCTTTGGACTAGCGGGGGGGTCGGCAGATACGCAGTATTTT. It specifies CASSFGLAGGSADTQYF.

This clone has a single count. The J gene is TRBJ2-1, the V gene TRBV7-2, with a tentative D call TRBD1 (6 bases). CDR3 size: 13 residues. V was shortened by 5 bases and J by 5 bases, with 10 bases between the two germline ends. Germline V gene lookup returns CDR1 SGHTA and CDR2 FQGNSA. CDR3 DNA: TGTGCCAGCAGCGCATACAGGGACAATGAGCAGTTCTTC. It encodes CASSAYRDNEQFF.

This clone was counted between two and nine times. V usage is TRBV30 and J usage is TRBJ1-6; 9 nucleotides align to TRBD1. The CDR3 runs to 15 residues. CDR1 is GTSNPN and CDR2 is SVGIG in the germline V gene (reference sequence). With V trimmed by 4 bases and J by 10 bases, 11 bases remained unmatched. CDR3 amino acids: CAWMVAGTGNSPLHF. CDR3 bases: TGTGCCTGGATGGTAGCTGGGACAGGGAACTCACCCCTCCACTTT.

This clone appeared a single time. The CDR3 nucleotides read TGTGCCAGCAGCTTATATAGCGGGGGGTTCTACGAGCAGTACTTC. Translated, it gives CASSLYSGGFYEQYF. The chain is built from TRBV11-2 and TRBJ2-7, with 10 bases matching TRBD2. The germline CDR1 and CDR2 sequences are SGHAT and FQNNGV. The CDR3 is made up of 15 amino acids. Germline trimming cut 2 bases from V and 3 bases from J; bases unmatched to any gene: 4.

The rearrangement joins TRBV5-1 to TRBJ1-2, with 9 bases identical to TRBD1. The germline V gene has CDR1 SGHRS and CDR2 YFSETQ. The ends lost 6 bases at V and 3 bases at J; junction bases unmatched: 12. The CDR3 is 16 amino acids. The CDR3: CASKAPYRGLDYGYTF. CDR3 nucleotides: TGCGCCAGCAAGGCCCCATACAGGGGGCTTGACTATGGCTACACCTTC.

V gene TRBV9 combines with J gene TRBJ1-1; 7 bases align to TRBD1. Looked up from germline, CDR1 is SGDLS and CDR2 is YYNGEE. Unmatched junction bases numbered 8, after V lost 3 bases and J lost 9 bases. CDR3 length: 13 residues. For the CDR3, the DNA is TGTGCCAGCAGCGCCGACCGGGACAGTAAAGCTTTCTTT. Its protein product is CASSADRDSKAFF. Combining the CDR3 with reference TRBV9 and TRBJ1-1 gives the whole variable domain DSGVTQTPKHLITATGQRVTLRCSPRSGDLSVYWYQQSLDQGLQFLIQYYNGEERAKGNILERFSAQQFPDLHSELNLSSLELGDSALYFCASSADRDSKAFFGQGTRLTVV.

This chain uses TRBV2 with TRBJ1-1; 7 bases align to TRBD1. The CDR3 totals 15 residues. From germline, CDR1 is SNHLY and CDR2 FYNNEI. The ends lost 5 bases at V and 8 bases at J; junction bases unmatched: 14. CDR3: CASSISLTGTAEAFF. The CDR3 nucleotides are TGTGCCAGCAGTATTTCCTTGACAGGGACAGCGGAAGCTTTCTTT.

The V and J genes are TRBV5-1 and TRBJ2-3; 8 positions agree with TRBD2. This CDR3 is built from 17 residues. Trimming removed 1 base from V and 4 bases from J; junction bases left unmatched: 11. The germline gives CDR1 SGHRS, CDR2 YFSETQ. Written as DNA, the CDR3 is TGCGCCAGCAGCTTGAGGGGAGGCGCGGGGGGATCAGATACGCAGTATTTT. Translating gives CASSLRGGAGGSDTQYF.

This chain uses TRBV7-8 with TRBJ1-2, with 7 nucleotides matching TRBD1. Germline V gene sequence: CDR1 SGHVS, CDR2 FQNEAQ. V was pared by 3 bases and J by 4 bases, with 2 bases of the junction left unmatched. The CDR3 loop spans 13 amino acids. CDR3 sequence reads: CASSFRGAYGYTF. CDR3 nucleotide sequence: TGTGCCAGCAGCTTCAGGGGGGCCTATGGCTACACCTTC.

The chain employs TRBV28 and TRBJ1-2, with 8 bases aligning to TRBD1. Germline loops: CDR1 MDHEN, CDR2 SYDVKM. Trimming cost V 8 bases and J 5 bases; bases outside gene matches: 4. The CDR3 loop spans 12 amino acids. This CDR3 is CASSTGGYGYTF. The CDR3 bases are TGTGCCAGCTCCACAGGGGGGTATGGCTACACCTTC.

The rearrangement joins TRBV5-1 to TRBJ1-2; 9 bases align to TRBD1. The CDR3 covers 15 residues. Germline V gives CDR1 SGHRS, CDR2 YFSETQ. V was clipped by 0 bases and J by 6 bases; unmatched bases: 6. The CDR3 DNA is TGCGCCAGCAGCTTGGCCGGGACAGGGATCAATGGCTACACCTTC. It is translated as CASSLAGTGINGYTF.

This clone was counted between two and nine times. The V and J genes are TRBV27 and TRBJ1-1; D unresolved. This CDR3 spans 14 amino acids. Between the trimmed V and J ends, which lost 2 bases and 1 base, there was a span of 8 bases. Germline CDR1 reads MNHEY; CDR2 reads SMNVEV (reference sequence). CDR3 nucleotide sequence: TGTGCCAGCAGTTTAATGGAGGGGAACACTGAAGCTTTCTTT. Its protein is CASSLMEGNTEAFF.